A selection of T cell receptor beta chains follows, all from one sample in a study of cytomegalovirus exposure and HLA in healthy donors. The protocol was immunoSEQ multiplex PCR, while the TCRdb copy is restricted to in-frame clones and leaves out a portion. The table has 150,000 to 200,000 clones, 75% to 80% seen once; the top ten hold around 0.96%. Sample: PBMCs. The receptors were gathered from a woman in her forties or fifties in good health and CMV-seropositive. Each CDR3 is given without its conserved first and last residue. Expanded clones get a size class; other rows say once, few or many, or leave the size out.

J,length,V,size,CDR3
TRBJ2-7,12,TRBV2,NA,ASSGGGLTYEQY
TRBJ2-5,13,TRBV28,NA,ASSLGQGKRETQY
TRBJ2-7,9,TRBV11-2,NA,ASSGTYEQY
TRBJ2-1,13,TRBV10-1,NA,ASSESRGRTYEQF
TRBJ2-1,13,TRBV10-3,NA,AISDVAGGENEQF
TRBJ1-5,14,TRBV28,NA,ASSLFRGEMDQPQH
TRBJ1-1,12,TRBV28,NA,ASSLDRVNTEAF
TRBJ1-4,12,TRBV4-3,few,ASRPGVGYEKLF
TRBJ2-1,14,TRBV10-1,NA,ASSPSSGGAGNEQF
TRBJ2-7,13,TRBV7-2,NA,ASSFSQLQTYEQY
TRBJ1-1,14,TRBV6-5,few,ASSYSLGGWTTEAF
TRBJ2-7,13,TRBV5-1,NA,ASSSTGTGTYEQY
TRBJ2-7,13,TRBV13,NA,ASSTSSGDSYEQY
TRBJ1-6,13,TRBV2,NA,ASSTSQGRDSPLH
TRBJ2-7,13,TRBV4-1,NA,ASSQGRVTGVEQY
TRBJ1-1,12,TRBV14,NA,ASSQGGMDTEAF
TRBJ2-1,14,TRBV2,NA,ASRSRLAGSYNEQF
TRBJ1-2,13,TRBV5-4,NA,ASSPTGKPNYGYT
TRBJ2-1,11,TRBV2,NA,ASMTGYYNEQF
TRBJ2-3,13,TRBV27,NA,ASKLRGGGTDTQY
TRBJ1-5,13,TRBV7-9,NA,ASSLQGDYNQPQH
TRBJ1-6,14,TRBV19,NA,ASSTEDRGLTSPLH
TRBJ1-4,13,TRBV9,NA,ASSVGGQGDEKLF
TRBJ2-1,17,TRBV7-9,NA,ASSSPRRLSVAPHYEQF
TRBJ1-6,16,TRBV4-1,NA,ASSQGAARSIRNSPLH
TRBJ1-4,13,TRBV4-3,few,ASSQDRATNEKLF
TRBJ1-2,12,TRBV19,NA,ASSLGSTNYGYT
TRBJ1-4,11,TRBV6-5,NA,ASGTGLGEKLF
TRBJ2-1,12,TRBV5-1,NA,ATGGGGAHNEQF
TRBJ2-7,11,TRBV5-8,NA,ASSLPGTYEQY
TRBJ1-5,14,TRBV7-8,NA,ASSRGQGALGQAQH
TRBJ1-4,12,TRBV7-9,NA,ASTQGVPNEKLF
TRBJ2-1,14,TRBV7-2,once,ASSLYPGLSYNEQF
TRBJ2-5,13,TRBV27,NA,ASSFSRGGQETQY
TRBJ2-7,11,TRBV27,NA,ASSFTVSYEQY
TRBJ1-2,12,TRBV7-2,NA,ASSQGQGFDGYT
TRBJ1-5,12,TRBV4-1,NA,ASSTREGAQPQH
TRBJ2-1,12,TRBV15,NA,ATMSGSSYNEQF
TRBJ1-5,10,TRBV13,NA,ASSSLNQPQH
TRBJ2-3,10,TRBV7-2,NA,ASSPGTDTQY
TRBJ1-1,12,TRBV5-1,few,ASSFGGDRTEAF
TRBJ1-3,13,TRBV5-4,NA,ASSLGQSSGNTIY
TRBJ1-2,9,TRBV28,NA,AHRGGYGYT
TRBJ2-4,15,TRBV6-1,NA,ASSDLTGSLAKNIQY
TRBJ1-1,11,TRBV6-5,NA,ASIGGAMAEAF
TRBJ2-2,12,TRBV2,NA,ASQALTNTGELF
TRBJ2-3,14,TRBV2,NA,ASVPGQPLGTDTQY
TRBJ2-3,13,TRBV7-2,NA,ASSLAGGPSDTQY
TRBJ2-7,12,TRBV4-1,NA,ASSRMSGIYEQY
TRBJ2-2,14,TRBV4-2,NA,ASSQETGGGTGELF
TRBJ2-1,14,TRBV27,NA,TSSLAEGSKNNEQF
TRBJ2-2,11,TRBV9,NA,ASTLDPTGELF